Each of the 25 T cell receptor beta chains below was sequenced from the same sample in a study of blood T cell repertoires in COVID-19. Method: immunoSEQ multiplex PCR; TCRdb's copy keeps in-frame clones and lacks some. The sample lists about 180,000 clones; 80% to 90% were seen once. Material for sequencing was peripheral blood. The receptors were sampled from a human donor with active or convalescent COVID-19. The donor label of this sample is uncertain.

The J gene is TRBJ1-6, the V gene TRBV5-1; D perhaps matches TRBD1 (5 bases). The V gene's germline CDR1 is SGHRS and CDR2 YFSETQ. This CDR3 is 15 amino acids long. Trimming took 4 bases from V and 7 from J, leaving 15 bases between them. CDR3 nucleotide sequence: TGCGCCAGCAGCGGGGGTGGGACTACGAATTCACCCCTCCACTTT. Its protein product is CASSGGGTTNSPLHF. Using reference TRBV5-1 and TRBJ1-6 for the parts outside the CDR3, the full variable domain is KAGVTQTPRYLIKTRGQQVTLSCSPISGHRSVSWYQQTPGQGLQFLFEYFSETQRNKGNFPGRFSGRQFSNSRSEMNVSTLELGDSALYLCASSGGGTTNSPLHFGNGTRLTVT.

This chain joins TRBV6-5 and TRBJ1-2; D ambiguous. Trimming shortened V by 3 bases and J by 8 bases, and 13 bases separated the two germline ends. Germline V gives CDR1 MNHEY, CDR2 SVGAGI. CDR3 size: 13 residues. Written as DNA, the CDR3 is TGTGCCAGCAGTTATTCCGGATCGGGGGGCTACACCTTC. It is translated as CASSYSGSGGYTF.

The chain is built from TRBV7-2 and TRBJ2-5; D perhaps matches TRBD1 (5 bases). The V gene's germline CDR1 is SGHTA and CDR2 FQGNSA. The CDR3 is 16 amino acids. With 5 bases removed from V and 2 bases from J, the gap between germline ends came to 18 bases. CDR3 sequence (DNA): TGTGCCAGCAGCCCTCCCCGGACACAAAGACAAGAGACCCAGTACTTC. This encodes CASSPPRTQRQETQYF.

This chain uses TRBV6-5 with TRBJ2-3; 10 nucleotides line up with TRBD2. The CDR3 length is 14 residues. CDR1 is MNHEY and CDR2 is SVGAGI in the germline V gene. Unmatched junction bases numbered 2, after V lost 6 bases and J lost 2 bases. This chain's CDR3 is CASRSGRVTDTQYF. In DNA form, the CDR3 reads TGTGCCAGCAGGAGCGGGAGGGTCACAGATACGCAGTATTTT.

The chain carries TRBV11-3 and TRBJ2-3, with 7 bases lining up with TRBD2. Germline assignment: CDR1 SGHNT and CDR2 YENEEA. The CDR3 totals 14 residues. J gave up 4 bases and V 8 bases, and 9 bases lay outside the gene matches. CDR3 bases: TGTGCCAGCGGGACTATCGGGCAGCCAGATACGCAGTATTTT. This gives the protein CASGTIGQPDTQYF. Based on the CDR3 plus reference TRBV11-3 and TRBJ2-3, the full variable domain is EAGVVQSPRYKIIEKKQPVAFWCNPISGHNTLYWYLQNLGQGPELLIRYENEEAVDDSQLPKDRFSAERLKGVDSTLKIQPAELGDSAVYLCASGTIGQPDTQYFGPGTRLTVL.

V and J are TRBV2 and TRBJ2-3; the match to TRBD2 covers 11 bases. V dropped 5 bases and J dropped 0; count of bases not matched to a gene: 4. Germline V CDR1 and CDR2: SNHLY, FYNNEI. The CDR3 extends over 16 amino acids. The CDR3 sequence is CASSSSGGPSTDTQYF. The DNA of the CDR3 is TGTGCCAGCAGTTCTAGCGGGGGGCCAAGCACAGATACGCAGTATTTT.

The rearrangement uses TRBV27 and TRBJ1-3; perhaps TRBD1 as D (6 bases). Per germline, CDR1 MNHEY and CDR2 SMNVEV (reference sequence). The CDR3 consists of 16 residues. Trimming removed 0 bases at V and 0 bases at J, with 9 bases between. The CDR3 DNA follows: TGTGCCAGCAGTTTATCCAGGGGCCGCTCTGGAAACACCATATATTTT. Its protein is CASSLSRGRSGNTIYF.

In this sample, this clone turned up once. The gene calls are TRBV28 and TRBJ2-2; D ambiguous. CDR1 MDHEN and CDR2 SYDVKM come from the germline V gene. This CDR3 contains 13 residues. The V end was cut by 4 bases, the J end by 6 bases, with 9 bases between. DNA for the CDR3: TGTGCCAGCAGTTCTCAGGAACCCGGGGAGCTGTTTTTT. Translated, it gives CASSSQEPGELFF.

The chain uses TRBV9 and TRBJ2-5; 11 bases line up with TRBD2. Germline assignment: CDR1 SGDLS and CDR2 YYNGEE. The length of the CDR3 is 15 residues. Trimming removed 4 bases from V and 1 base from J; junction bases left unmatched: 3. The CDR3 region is CASSSLAGAQETQYF. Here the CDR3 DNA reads TGTGCCAGCAGCTCACTAGCGGGGGCCCAAGAGACCCAGTACTTC.

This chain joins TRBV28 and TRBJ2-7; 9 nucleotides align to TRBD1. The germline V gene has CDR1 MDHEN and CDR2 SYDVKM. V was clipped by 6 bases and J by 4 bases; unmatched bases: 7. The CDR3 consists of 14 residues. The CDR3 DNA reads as TGTGCCAGCAGACAACAGGGGGCCGTTTACGAGCAGTACTTC. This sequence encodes CASRQQGAVYEQYF.

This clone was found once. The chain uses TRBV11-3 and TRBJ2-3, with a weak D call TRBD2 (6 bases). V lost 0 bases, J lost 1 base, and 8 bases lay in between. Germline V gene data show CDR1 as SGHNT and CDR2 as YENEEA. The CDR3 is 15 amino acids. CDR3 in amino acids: CASSLDGTGTDTQYF. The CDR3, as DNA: TGTGCCAGCAGCTTAGATGGGACTGGCACAGATACGCAGTATTTT.

This CDR3 reads CASSLEGRSDTQYF. Written as DNA, the CDR3 is TGTGCCAGCAGCTTAGAGGGCAGATCAGATACGCAGTATTTT. The chain combines TRBV11-2 with TRBJ2-3; D is unresolved. The length of the CDR3 is 14 residues. CDR1 SGHAT and CDR2 FQNNGV come from the germline V gene. Trimming left V 0 bases short and J 4 bases short, with 8 bases between.

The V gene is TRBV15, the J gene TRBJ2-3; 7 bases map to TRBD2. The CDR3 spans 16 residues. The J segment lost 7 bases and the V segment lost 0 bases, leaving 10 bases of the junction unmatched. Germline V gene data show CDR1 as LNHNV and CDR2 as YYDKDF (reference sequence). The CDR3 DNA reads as TGTGCCACCAGCAGAGAGCGGGAGACCCTGATCTATACGCAGTATTTT. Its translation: CATSRERETLIYTQYF.

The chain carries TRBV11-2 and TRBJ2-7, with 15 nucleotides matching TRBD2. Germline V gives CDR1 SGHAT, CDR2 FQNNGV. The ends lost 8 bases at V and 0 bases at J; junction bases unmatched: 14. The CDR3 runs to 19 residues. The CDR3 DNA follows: TGTGCCAGCCAGGCTGTGGGGACTAGCGGGGGGCCCCTCTCCTACGAGCAGTACTTC. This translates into CASQAVGTSGGPLSYEQYF.

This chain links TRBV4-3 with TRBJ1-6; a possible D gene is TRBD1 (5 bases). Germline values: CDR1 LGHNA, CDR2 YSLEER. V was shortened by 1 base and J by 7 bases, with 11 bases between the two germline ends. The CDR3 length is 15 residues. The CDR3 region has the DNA TGCGCCAGCAGCCAAGGGGGGGGTGACAATTCACCCCTCCACTTT. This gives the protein CASSQGGGDNSPLHF.

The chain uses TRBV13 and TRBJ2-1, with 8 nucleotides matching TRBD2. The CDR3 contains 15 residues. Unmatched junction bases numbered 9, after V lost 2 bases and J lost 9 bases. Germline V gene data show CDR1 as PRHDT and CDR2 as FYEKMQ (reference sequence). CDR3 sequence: CASSLYGRAVLEQFF. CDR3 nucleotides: TGTGCCAGCAGCTTATACGGGAGGGCCGTTCTTGAGCAGTTCTTC.

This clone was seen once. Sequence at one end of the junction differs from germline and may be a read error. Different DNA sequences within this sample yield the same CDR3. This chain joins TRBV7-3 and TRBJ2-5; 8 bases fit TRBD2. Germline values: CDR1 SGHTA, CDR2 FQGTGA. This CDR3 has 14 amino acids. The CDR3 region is CASSPTTGGETQYF. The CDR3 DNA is TGCGCCAGCAGCCCTACCACGGGGGGGGAGACCCAGTACTTC. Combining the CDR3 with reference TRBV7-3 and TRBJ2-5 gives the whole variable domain GAGVSQTPSNKVTEKGKYVELRCDPISGHTALYWYRQSLGQGPEFLIYFQGTGAADDSGLPNDRFFAVRPEGSVSTLKIQRTERGDSAVYLCASSPTTGGETQYFGPGTRLLVL.

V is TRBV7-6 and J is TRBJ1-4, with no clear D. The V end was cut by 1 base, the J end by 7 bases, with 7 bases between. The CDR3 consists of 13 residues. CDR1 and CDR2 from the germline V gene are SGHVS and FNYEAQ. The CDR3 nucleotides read TGTGCCAGCAGCTTAGTATCCGGTGAAAAACTGTTTTTT. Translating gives CASSLVSGEKLFF.

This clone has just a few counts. The CDR3 DNA is TGTGCCAGTAGTATAGATGGGGGACAGCGGAATCAGCCCCAGCATTTT. It specifies CASSIDGGQRNQPQHF. The rearrangement links TRBV19 to TRBJ1-5; 7 bases match TRBD1. The J segment lost 4 bases and the V segment lost 0 bases, leaving 6 bases of the junction unmatched. Germline V gene sequence: CDR1 LNHDA, CDR2 SQIVND (reference sequence). The CDR3 is 16 amino acids. The whole variable domain, filled in from reference TRBV19 and TRBJ1-5, reads DGGITQSPKYLFRKEGQNVTLSCEQNLNHDAMYWYRQDPGQGLRLIYYSQIVNDFQKGDIAEGYSVSREKKESFPLTVTSAQKNPTAFYLCASSIDGGQRNQPQHFGDGTRLSIL.

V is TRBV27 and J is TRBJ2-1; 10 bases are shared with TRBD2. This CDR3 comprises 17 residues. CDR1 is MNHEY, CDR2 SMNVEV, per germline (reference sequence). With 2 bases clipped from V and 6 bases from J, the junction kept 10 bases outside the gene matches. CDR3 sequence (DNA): TGTGCCAGCAGTTTACTCCGTTTAGCGGGGGGCCCCAATGAGCAGTTCTTC. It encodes CASSLLRLAGGPNEQFF.

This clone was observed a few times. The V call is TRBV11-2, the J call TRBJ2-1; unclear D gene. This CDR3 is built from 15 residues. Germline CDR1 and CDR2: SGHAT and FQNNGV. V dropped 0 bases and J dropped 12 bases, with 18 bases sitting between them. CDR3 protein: CASSLDLSDPKGQFF. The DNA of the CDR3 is TGTGCCAGCAGCTTAGATCTGAGCGACCCCAAAGGGCAGTTCTTC.

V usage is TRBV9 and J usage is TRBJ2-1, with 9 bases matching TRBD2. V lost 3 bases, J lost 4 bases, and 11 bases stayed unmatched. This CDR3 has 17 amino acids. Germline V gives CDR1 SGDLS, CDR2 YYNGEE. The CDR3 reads CASSAEIGRGGYNEQFF. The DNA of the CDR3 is TGTGCCAGCAGCGCCGAGATAGGGCGGGGGGGTTACAATGAGCAGTTCTTC.

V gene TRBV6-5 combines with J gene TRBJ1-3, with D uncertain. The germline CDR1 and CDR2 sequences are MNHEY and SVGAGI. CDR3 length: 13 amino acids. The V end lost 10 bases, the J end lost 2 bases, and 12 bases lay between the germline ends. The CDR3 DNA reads TGTGCCACCCGAGCGGGTACTGGAAACACCATATATTTT. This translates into CATRAGTGNTIYF.

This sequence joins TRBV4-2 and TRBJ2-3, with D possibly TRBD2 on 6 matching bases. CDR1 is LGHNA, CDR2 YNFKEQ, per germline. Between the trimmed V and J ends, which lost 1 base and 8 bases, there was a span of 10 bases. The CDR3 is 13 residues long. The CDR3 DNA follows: TGTGCCAGCAGCCAAGTTTTGGGAGGTACGCAGTATTTT. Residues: CASSQVLGGTQYF.

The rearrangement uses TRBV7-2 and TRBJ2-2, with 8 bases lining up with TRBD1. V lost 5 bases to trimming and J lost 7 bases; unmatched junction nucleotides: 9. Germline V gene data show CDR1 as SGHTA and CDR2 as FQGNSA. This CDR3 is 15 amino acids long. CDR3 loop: CASSTTGELGGELFF. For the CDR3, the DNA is TGTGCCAGCAGCACGACAGGGGAACTTGGCGGGGAGCTGTTTTTT.